A single sample is the source of the 11 T cell receptor beta chains below, sequenced in a study of cytomegalovirus exposure and HLA in healthy donors. TCRdb's table, derived via immunoSEQ multiplex PCR, lists solely in-frame clones and lacks some. The sample shows some 49,000 clones, 92% of them seen only once. Material: PBMCs. The origin of the receptors is a young man in good health and CMV-seronegative.

This rearrangement joins TRBV19 to TRBJ1-2; TRBD1 matches 9 bases. CDR3 length equals 14 residues. J lost 8 bases, V lost 4 bases, and 8 bases had no gene match. Germline CDR1 is LNHDA and CDR2 is SQIVND (reference sequence). CDR3 sequence: CASSTSWTGEGYTF. CDR3 DNA sequence: TGTGCCAGTAGTACCTCCTGGACAGGGGAGGGCTACACCTTC.

The chain links TRBV9 to TRBJ2-3, with TRBD1 matching over 8 bases. The trim removed 1 base at V and 2 bases at J, leaving 6 bases unmatched. There are 16 residues in the CDR3. In germline, CDR1 is SGDLS, CDR2 YYNGEE. For the CDR3, the DNA is TGTGCCAGCAGCGTAACCAGGGGGCTTGTCACAGATACGCAGTATTTT. This translates into CASSVTRGLVTDTQYF.

The V gene is TRBV19, the J gene TRBJ2-2, with 7 bases that match TRBD2. Germline lookup yields CDR1 LNHDA and CDR2 SQIVND (reference sequence). Trimming took 4 bases from V and 6 from J; bases not matched to a gene: 8. The CDR3 is 15 residues long. The CDR3 sequence: CASSTELAYAGELFF. CDR3 bases: TGTGCCAGTAGTACGGAACTAGCGTACGCCGGGGAGCTGTTTTTT.

This sequence joins TRBV15 and TRBJ1-1, with TRBD1 identical over 7 bases. In germline, CDR1 is LNHNV, CDR2 YYDKDF (reference sequence). The trim removed 8 bases at V and 1 base at J, leaving 10 bases unmatched. This CDR3 contains 15 residues. This CDR3 reads CATGPVAGGNTEAFF. Written as DNA, the CDR3 is TGTGCCACCGGACCTGTGGCAGGGGGGAACACTGAAGCTTTCTTT. Full variable domain (outside the CDR3, taken from reference TRBV15 and TRBJ1-1): DAMVIQNPRYQVTQFGKPVTLSCSQTLNHNVMYWYQQKSSQAPKLLFHYYDKDFNNEADTPDNFQSRRPNTSFCFLDIRSPGLGDTAMYLCATGPVAGGNTEAFFGQGTRLTVV.

The chain is built from TRBV28 and TRBJ2-5, with 8 bases lining up with TRBD1. V was pared by 7 bases and J by 5 bases, with 9 bases of the junction left unmatched. This CDR3 spans 14 amino acids. CDR1 and CDR2 from the germline V gene are MDHEN and SYDVKM. The CDR3 protein is CASTPTWTGETQYF. The CDR3 DNA follows: TGTGCCAGCACTCCTACCTGGACAGGGGAGACCCAGTACTTC. Full variable domain (outside the CDR3, taken from reference TRBV28 and TRBJ2-5): DVKVTQSSRYLVKRTGEKVFLECVQDMDHENMFWYRQDPGLGLRLIYFSYDVKMKEKGDIPEGYSVSREKKERFSLILESASTNQTSMYLCASTPTWTGETQYFGPGTRLLVL.

This clone was detected only once. The chain couples TRBV27 to TRBJ2-1, with TRBD1 matching 7 bases. Germline assignment: CDR1 MNHEY and CDR2 SMNVEV (reference sequence). V lost 4 bases to trimming and J lost 2 bases; unmatched junction nucleotides: 5. CDR3 length: 15 residues. The CDR3 reads CASSSRQGAYNEQFF. CDR3 sequence (DNA): TGTGCCAGCAGTTCGCGGCAGGGGGCCTACAATGAGCAGTTCTTC.

This rearrangement joins TRBV6-1 to TRBJ1-2, with D perhaps TRBD1 (6 bases). Germline V gene data show CDR1 as MNHNS and CDR2 as SASEGT. The CDR3 is made up of 13 amino acids. Trimming cost V 8 bases and J 4 bases, with 14 bases left between them. This CDR3 is CASGQQGTYGYTF. CDR3 nucleotide sequence: TGTGCCAGCGGTCAACAGGGAACCTATGGCTACACCTTC.

The rearrangement uses TRBV7-8 and TRBJ2-1; possible D gene TRBD2, 6 bases. CDR1 and CDR2 from the germline V gene are SGHVS and FQNEAQ. CDR3 length: 15 residues. The V end was cut by 2 bases, the J end by 1 base, with 9 bases between. The DNA of the CDR3 is TGTGCCAGCAGCTTATTGGGACTGTCCTACAATGAGCAGTTCTTC. This translates into CASSLLGLSYNEQFF.

This chain links TRBV6-5 with TRBJ2-2; 7 bases map to TRBD1. There are 16 residues in the CDR3. Trimming cost V 4 bases and J 4 bases; bases outside gene matches: 9. CDR1 is MNHEY and CDR2 is SVGAGI in the germline V gene. The CDR3 bases are TGTGCCAGCAGTTCCGGGGACAGCCGAATCACCGGGGAGCTGTTTTTT. Protein: CASSSGDSRITGELFF.

The rearrangement links TRBV29-1 to TRBJ2-1; D unresolved. CDR1 and CDR2 (germline): SQVTM, ANQGSEA. V was pared by 6 bases and J by 8 bases, with 14 bases between. The CDR3 totals 12 residues. CDR3 sequence (DNA): TGCAGCGTCCAGACTCAGTCGGATGAGCAGTTCTTC. Its protein is CSVQTQSDEQFF.

The chain recombines TRBV7-2 with TRBJ2-1; 10 bases agree with TRBD2. With 4 bases clipped from V and 8 bases from J, the junction kept 8 bases outside the gene matches. The CDR3 contains 15 residues. Germline V lookup: CDR1 SGHTA, CDR2 FQGNSA. The CDR3 nucleotides read TGTGCCAGCAGCTCCACTAGCGGGATATCTTATGAGCAGTTCTTC. The encoded protein is CASSSTSGISYEQFF. The full variable domain, rest sourced from reference TRBV7-2 and TRBJ2-1, is GAGVSQSPSNKVTEKGKDVELRCDPISGHTALYWYRQSLGQGLEFLIYFQGNSAPDKSGLPSDRFSAERTGGSVSTLTIQRTQQEDSAVYLCASSSTSGISYEQFFGPGTRLTVL.